These 7 T cell receptor beta chains came from one sample sequenced in a study of T-cell reconstitution after alpha-beta-depleted transplantation in children. As it was prepared, the TCRbeta library received unique molecular identifiers. A single record per CDR3 protein comes from TCRdb applying MiXCR to the PCR reads. Counted here are 780,000 or so distinct CDR3 sequences, about 16% occurring once; the ten biggest clones make up approximately 4.5%. The source material was PBMCs, mostly from graft donor cells, sampled 360 days after TCRalphabeta/CD19-depleted stem cell transplant. The receptors stem from a male patient younger than 18 who had a stem cell transplant for acute lymphoblastic leukemia, so the T cells may come from the graft donor.

This clonotype came up a few times. J is TRBJ2-3 and V is TRBV25-1; D is undetermined. The CDR3 loop spans 13 amino acids. Per the germline V gene, CDR1 is MGHDK and CDR2 is SYGVNS. The V end was cut by 9 bases, the J end by 2 bases, with 12 bases between. The CDR3 DNA reads as TGTGCCAGTGGCCTAGGGCACACAGATACGCAGTATTTT. Protein product: CASGLGHTDTQYF.

V usage is TRBV7-9 and J usage is TRBJ2-5; D remains unclear. The CDR3 loop spans 14 amino acids. V lost 3 bases and J lost 2, with 10 bases in between. The V gene's germline CDR1 is SEHNR and CDR2 FQNEAQ (reference sequence). For the CDR3, the DNA is TGTGCCAGCAGCTTCTCGGAATTTCAAGAGACCCAGTACTTC. It yields the protein CASSFSEFQETQYF.

In this sample, this clonotype turned up a few times. The gene calls are TRBV27 and TRBJ2-1; D ambiguous. Germline V gene lookup returns CDR1 MNHEY and CDR2 SMNVEV (reference sequence). Deletions cut 5 bases from V and 4 bases from J, with 15 bases between. This CDR3 region has 15 residues. This CDR3 reads CASSPPSADYNEQFF. Here the CDR3 DNA reads TGTGCCAGCAGTCCCCCATCCGCAGATTACAATGAGCAGTTCTTC.

This clonotype was counted a few times. The chain employs TRBV18 and TRBJ2-3; unclear D gene. The CDR3 length is 15 residues. Trimming left V 2 bases short and J 2 bases short, with 11 bases between. CDR1 and CDR2 from the germline V gene are KGHSH and LQKENI. The CDR3 protein is CASSPRELTTDTQYF. CDR3 DNA: TGTGCCAGCTCACCAAGGGAACTAACCACAGATACGCAGTATTTT.

The chain links TRBV7-9 to TRBJ2-3, with D perhaps TRBD2 (6 bases). This CDR3 is 17 amino acids long. Trimming stripped 2 bases from V and 9 bases from J, with 24 bases between. CDR1 and CDR2 (germline): SEHNR, FQNEAQ (reference sequence). The DNA for the CDR3 is TGTGCCAGCAGCTTATCCGGAACACCCGCAAATCGGGGGACGCAGTATTTT. Protein: CASSLSGTPANRGTQYF.

V is TRBV18 and J is TRBJ1-1, with D perhaps TRBD1 (5 bases). V shed 4 bases and J shed 8 bases, with 20 bases lying between them. The length of the CDR3 is 15 residues. The germline V gene encodes CDR1 KGHSH and CDR2 LQKENI. This chain's CDR3 is CASSRPIDVGVEAFF. CDR3 DNA sequence: TGTGCCAGCTCACGTCCCATCGACGTAGGGGTCGAAGCTTTCTTT.

Turning to this clonotype: At one of its ends the junction is not consistent with the germline gene, which may arise from a read error. V is TRBV5-1 and J is TRBJ2-1; 7 positions agree with TRBD2. This CDR3 is built from 15 residues. Germline CDR1 reads SGHRS; CDR2 reads YFSETQ. The DNA for the CDR3 is TGCACCAGCAGCGCGCCGGGAGGTTGGTACAATGAGCAGTTCTTC. Its protein product is CTSSAPGGWYNEQFF.